This TCR beta chain was captured in a study of blood T cell repertoires in COVID-19. Background on the study: PBMCs, B-cell-depleted T cells, or T cells provided the cDNA or gDNA that made up the material.

Profiled with immunoSEQ multiplex PCR; TCRdb holds only in-frame clones, not every one. The repertoire holds hundreds of thousands of clones, 70% to 90% seen once, with 0.85% to 0.9% in the top ten. Individuals aged about 18 to 89 years were recruited from 24 US areas. There are a few counts of this clone. V was trimmed by 9 bases and J by 0 bases, leaving 24 bases between them. The germline V gene encodes CDR1 KGHDR and CDR2 SFDVKD. The CDR3 extends over 18 amino acids. This TCR was recovered from a middle-aged man who had been exposed to COVID-19. J is TRBJ2-3 and V is TRBV24-1; D is perhaps TRBD2 (6 bases). Sequencing input: PBMCs or T cells enriched from blood (not recorded which). This CDR3 reads CATGGTGLFTSSTDTQYF. Written as DNA, the CDR3 is TGTGCCACCGGGGGGACCGGACTTTTTACGTCGAGCACAGATACGCAGTATTTT.